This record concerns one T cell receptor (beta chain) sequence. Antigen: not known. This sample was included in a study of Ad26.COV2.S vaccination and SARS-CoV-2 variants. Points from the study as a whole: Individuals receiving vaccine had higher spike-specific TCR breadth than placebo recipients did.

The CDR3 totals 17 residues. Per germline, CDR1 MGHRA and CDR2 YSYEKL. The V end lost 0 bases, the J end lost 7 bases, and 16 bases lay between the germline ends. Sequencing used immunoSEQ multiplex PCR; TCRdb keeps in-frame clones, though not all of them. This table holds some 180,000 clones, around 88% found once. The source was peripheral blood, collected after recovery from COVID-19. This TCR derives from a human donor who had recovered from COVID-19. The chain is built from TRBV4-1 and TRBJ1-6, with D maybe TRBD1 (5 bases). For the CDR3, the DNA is TGCGCCAGCAGCCAAGATTGGCCGGGCAGGGTCAATTCACCCCTCCACTTT. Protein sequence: CASSQDWPGRVNSPLHF.